The rows below give T cell receptor beta chains drawn from one sample of a study of control samples from healthy donors and cancer patients. This table comes from immunoSEQ multiplex PCR, and its TCRdb copy is limited to in-frame clones, with some not included. Of approximately 150,000 clones listed, around 92% are singletons. The sequenced material came from PBMCs. The receptors stem from a man aged 45-65 years with head and neck cancer. Both conserved end residues are part of each CDR3. The D gene is left open where the match is weak. Part of the rows lack a size; the others show once, few, many or a class for expanded clones.

clone_size	v_call	d_call	j_call	cdr3_nt	cdr3_aa
NA	TRBV5-1	NA	TRBJ1-5	TGCGCCAGCAGCTTGAGTGATAATCAGCCCCAGCATTTT	CASSLSDNQPQHF
NA	TRBV13	TRBD1	TRBJ2-5	TGTGCCAGCAGCTTTTCGGACAGGCAAGAGACCCAGTACTTC	CASSFSDRQETQYF
NA	TRBV4-2	TRBD2	TRBJ2-2	TGTGCCAGCAGCCACACAGCGGGGGTATCGAACACCGGGGAGCTGTTTTTT	CASSHTAGVSNTGELFF
NA	TRBV7-2	TRBD2	TRBJ2-7	TGTGCCAGCAGCTTAACTAGCGGGGGGGTCTACGAGCAGTACTTC	CASSLTSGGVYEQYF
NA	TRBV4-2	NA	TRBJ1-6	TGTGCCAGCAGCCAAGAACAACACTCCGAGGCAGACCCGTCCGATTCACCCCTCCACTTT	CASSQEQHSEADPSDSPLHF
NA	TRBV5-1	TRBD1	TRBJ1-4	TGCGCCAGCAGCTCTACCGGGACAGTTAATGAAAAACTGTTTTTT	CASSSTGTVNEKLFF
NA	TRBV11-2	NA	TRBJ2-3	TGTGCCAGCAGCTTAAGGGCAGATACGCAGTATTTT	CASSLRADTQYF
NA	TRBV4-1	TRBD2	TRBJ2-5	TGCGCCAGCAGCCAAGATCGGGCTAGCGGGAGGGTCCAAGAGACCCAGTACTTC	CASSQDRASGRVQETQYF
few	TRBV12-3/TRBV12-4	NA	TRBJ2-3	TGTGCCAGCATCATAAACTCAGATACGCAGTATTTT	CASIINSDTQYF
NA	TRBV19	NA	TRBJ1-1	TGTGCCAGTAGTATGCCAGGACCGACTGAAGCTTTCTTT	CASSMPGPTEAFF
NA	TRBV6-5	TRBD1	TRBJ2-2	TGTGCCAGCAGGTTTGGGACAGTGGCGATCGGGGAGCTGTTTTTT	CASRFGTVAIGELFF
NA	TRBV25-1	TRBD1	TRBJ2-7	TGTGCCAGCAGTGTGAGAAGGACAGGGCTTGGCTACGAGCAGTACTTC	CASSVRRTGLGYEQYF
NA	TRBV30	TRBD2	TRBJ2-5	TGTGCCTGGAGTGTCGGGACTAGAGAGGAGACCCGGTACTTC	CAWSVGTREETRYF
NA	TRBV29-1	TRBD1	TRBJ2-1	TGCAGCGTTGGGGACAGGTACAATGAGCAGTTCTTC	CSVGDRYNEQFF
NA	TRBV9	NA	TRBJ1-2	TGTGCCAGCAGCGTAGCTACACGGGTGGCCTATGGCTACACCTTC	CASSVATRVAYGYTF
few	TRBV3-1/TRBV3-2	NA	TRBJ1-5	TGTGCCAGCAGCCAAGATACAGGGAGATATCAGCCCCAGCATTTT	CASSQDTGRYQPQHF
NA	TRBV6-1	NA	TRBJ1-1	TGTGCCAGCAGTGAAGGTCCGGCGGCGAACACTGAAGCTTTCTTT	CASSEGPAANTEAFF
NA	TRBV20-1	TRBD2	TRBJ2-3	TGCAGTGCTAGTATCAGCGGGGGGCGTCGAGATACGCAGTATTTT	CSASISGGRRDTQYF
NA	TRBV9	NA	TRBJ2-5	TGTGCCAGCAGCGTCGAGGGAGGAGAGACCCAGTACTTC	CASSVEGGETQYF
NA	TRBV2	NA	TRBJ2-2	TGTGCCAGCAAAGGAGATGGGACCGGGGAGCTGTTTTTT	CASKGDGTGELFF
NA	TRBV15	TRBD1	TRBJ1-1	TGTGCCACCAGCAGAGACAGGGGGACTGAAGCTTTCTTT	CATSRDRGTEAFF
NA	TRBV12-3/TRBV12-4	NA	TRBJ2-7	TGTGCCAGCAGTCCGACAGTTTTCTACGAGCAGTACTTC	CASSPTVFYEQYF
NA	TRBV2	TRBD1	TRBJ1-5	TGTGCCACCCGGGACAGGAGTAATCAGCCCCAGCATTTT	CATRDRSNQPQHF
NA	TRBV15	TRBD2	TRBJ2-1	TGTGCCACCAGCATCGCTAGCGGGAGTGGTAATGAGCAGTTCTTC	CATSIASGSGNEQFF
NA	TRBV28	TRBD2	TRBJ2-1	TGTGCCAGCAGTTCAGGTAGCGGGACGGAGTTCTTC	CASSSGSGTEFF
NA	TRBV14	NA	TRBJ2-1	TGTGCCAGCAGCTTCGGGACTCCCAATGAGCAGTTCTTC	CASSFGTPNEQFF
NA	TRBV4-1	NA	TRBJ1-4	TGCGCCAGCAGCCCCCAAGGTTTAAGTTCGAATGAAAAACTGTTTTTT	CASSPQGLSSNEKLFF
NA	TRBV7-2	TRBD1	TRBJ1-6	TGTGCCAGCAGCTTAAGACAGGGGGAGACACCCCTCCACTTT	CASSLRQGETPLHF
NA	TRBV18	NA	TRBJ2-1	TGTGCCAGCTCACCACCGGGCGCGTACTCCTACAATGAGCAGTTCTTC	CASSPPGAYSYNEQFF
once	TRBV9	NA	TRBJ2-7	TGTGCCAGCAGCGTAGCCAGGGCCTCCTACGAGCAGTACTTC	CASSVARASYEQYF
NA	TRBV24-1	NA	TRBJ1-1	TGTGCCACCAGTGATTTATGGGACCGCGGGACTGAAGCTTTCTTT	CATSDLWDRGTEAFF
NA	TRBV4-1	NA	TRBJ1-2	TGCGCCAGCAGCCAAACCCCTCTCAATCAGGGCGGGCGCTACACCTTC	CASSQTPLNQGGRYTF
NA	TRBV5-5	TRBD1	TRBJ2-7	TGTGCCAGCACAACGGACAGGGGAGTTCGGCAGTACTTC	CASTTDRGVRQYF
NA	TRBV4-1	TRBD1	TRBJ2-7	TGCGCCAGCAGCCAGGGTACCGACAGGGGGTTCACCTACGAGCAGTACTTC	CASSQGTDRGFTYEQYF
NA	TRBV11-2	NA	TRBJ1-1	TGTGCCAGCACCCTTGGGACTTCTCAGGGCACTGAAGCTTTCTTT	CASTLGTSQGTEAFF
NA	TRBV19	TRBD2	TRBJ2-2	TGTGCCAGTAGTAATGAGGGGAGGGACACCGGGGAGCTGTTTTTT	CASSNEGRDTGELFF
NA	TRBV24-1	TRBD1	TRBJ2-1	TGTGCCACCAGTGATTTGCACCCCGACGGGACAGACTACAATGAGCAGTTCTTC	CATSDLHPDGTDYNEQFF
NA	TRBV15	NA	TRBJ2-7	TGTGCCACCAGCAGGGGGGACTGGACCTCCTACGAGCAGTACTTC	CATSRGDWTSYEQYF
NA	TRBV5-4	NA	TRBJ1-6	TGTGCCAGCAGTGGGGGGGTACGTGCTTCACCCCTCCACTTT	CASSGGVRASPLHF
NA	TRBV18	NA	TRBJ1-2	TGTGCCAGCTCATCACGTGGCTATGGCTACACCTTC	CASSSRGYGYTF
once	TRBV19	NA	TRBJ1-1	TGTGCCAGTAGTATAGATCCGGGCCGGAACACTGAAGCTTTCTTT	CASSIDPGRNTEAFF
NA	TRBV28	TRBD2	TRBJ2-1	TGTGCCAGCACGGGACTAGCGAACAATGAGCAGTTCTTC	CASTGLANNEQFF
NA	TRBV10-1	NA	TRBJ1-5	TGCGCCAGCACTGGGAACTCGGATAGCAATCAGCCCCAGCATTTT	CASTGNSDSNQPQHF
NA	TRBV15	NA	TRBJ2-3	TGTGCCACCAGCAGAGATCTCGCGGTGGATACGCAGTATTTT	CATSRDLAVDTQYF
NA	TRBV3-1/TRBV3-2	NA	TRBJ2-7	TGTGCCAGCAGCCAAGATCTGAGGCAGTACTACGAGCAGTACTTC	CASSQDLRQYYEQYF
NA	TRBV29-1	TRBD1	TRBJ1-2	TGCAGCGTTGAAGTCCCGGACAGGGTAGGACTCTATGGCTACACCTTC	CSVEVPDRVGLYGYTF